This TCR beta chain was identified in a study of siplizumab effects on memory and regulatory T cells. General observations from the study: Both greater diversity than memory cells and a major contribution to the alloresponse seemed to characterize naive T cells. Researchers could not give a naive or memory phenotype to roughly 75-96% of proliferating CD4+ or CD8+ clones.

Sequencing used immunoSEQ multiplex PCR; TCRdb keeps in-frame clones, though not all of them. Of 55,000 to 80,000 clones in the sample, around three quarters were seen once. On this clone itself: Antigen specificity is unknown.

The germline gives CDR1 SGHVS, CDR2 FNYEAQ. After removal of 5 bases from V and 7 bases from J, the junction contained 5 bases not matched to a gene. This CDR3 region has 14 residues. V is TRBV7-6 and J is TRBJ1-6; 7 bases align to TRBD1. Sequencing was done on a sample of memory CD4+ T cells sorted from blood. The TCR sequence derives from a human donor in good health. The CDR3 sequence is CASSTGTVNSPLHF. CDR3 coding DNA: TGTGCCAGCAGCACCGGGACAGTGAATTCACCCCTCCACTTT.